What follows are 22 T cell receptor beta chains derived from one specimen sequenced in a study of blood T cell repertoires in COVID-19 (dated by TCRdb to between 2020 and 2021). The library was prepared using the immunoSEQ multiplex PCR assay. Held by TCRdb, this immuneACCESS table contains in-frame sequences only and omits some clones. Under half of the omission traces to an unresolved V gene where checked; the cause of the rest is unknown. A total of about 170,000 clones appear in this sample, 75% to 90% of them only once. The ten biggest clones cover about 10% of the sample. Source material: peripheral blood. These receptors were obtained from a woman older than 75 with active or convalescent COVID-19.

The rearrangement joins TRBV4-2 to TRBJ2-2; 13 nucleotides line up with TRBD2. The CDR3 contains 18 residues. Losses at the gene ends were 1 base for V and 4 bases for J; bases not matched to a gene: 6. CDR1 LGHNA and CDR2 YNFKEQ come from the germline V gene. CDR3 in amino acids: CASSQGGLAGSGTGELFF. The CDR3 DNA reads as TGTGCCAGCAGCCAAGGGGGACTAGCGGGGTCGGGCACCGGGGAGCTGTTTTTT.

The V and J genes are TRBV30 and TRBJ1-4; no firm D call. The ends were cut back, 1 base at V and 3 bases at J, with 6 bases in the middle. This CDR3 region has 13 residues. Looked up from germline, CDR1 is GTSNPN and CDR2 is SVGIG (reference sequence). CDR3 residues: CAWSDQANEKLFF. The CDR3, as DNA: TGTGCCTGGAGTGATCAGGCTAATGAAAAACTGTTTTTT.

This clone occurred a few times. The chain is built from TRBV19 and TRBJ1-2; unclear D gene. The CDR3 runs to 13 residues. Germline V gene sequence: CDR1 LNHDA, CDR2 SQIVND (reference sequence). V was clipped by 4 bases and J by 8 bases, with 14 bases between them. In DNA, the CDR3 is TGTGCCAGTAGTAGGTGGTCGGGGAACGGCTACACCTTC. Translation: CASSRWSGNGYTF.

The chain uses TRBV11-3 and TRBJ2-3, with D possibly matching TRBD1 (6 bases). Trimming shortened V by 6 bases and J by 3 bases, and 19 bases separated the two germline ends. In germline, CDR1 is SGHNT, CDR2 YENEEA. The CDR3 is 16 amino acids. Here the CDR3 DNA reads TGTGCCAGCAGTTCTCCCGGGACACTGAGGACAGATACGCAGTATTTT. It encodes CASSSPGTLRTDTQYF.

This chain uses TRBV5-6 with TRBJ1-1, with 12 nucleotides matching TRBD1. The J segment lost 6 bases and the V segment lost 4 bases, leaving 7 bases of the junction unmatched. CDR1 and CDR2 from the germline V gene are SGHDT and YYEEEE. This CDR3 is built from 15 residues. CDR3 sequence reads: CASSIPGQGASEAFF. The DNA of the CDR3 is TGTGCCAGCAGCATTCCGGGACAGGGGGCATCTGAAGCTTTCTTT.

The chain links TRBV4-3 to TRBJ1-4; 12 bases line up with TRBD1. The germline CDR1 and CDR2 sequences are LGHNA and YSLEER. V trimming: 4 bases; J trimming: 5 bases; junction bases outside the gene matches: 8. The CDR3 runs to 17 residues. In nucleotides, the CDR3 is TGCGCCAGCAGCCCGGGGACAGGGGGCCCCGGGAATGAAAAACTGTTTTTT. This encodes CASSPGTGGPGNEKLFF.

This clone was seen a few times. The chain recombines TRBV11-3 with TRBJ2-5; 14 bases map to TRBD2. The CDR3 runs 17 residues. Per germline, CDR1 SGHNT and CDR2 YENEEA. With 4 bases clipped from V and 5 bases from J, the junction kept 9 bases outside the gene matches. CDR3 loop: CASSYGLAGGAHETQYF. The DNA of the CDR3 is TGTGCCAGCAGCTACGGACTAGCGGGGGGCGCCCATGAGACCCAGTACTTC. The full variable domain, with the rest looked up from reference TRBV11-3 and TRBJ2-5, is EAGVVQSPRYKIIEKKQPVAFWCNPISGHNTLYWYLQNLGQGPELLIRYENEEAVDDSQLPKDRFSAERLKGVDSTLKIQPAELGDSAVYLCASSYGLAGGAHETQYFGPGTRLLVL.

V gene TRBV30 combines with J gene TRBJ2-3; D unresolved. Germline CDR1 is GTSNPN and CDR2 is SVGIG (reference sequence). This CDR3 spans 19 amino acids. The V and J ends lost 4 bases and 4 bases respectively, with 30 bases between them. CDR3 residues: CAWKRIVRGPNPLADTQYF. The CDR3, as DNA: TGTGCCTGGAAAAGAATAGTACGCGGCCCCAACCCTCTGGCAGATACGCAGTATTTT.

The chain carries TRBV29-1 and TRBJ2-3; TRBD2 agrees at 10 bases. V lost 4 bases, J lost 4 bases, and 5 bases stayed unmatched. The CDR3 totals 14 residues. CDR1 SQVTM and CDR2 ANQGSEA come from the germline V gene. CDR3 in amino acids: CSVATSGVSDTQYF. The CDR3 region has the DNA TGCAGCGTTGCAACTAGCGGGGTATCAGATACGCAGTATTTT.

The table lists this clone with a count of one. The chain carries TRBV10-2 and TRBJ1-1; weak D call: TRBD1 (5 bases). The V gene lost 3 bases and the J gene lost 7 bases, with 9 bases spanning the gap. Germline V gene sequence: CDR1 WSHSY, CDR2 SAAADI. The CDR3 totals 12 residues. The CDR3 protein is CASSDPGLEAFF. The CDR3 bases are TGCGCCAGCAGTGACCCAGGGCTTGAAGCTTTCTTT.

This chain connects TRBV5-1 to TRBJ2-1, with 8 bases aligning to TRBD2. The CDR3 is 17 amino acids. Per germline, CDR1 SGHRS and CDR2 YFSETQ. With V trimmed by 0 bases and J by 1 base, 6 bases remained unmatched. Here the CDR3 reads CASSLAPAGVSYNEQFF. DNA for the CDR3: TGCGCCAGCAGCTTGGCCCCAGCGGGGGTATCCTACAATGAGCAGTTCTTC.

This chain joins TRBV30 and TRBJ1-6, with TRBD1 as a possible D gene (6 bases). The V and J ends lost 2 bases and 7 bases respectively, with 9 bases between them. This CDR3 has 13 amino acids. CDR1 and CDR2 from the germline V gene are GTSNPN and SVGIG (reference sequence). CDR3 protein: CAWSRGQNSPLHF. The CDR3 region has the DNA TGTGCCTGGAGTAGAGGACAGAATTCACCCCTCCACTTT.

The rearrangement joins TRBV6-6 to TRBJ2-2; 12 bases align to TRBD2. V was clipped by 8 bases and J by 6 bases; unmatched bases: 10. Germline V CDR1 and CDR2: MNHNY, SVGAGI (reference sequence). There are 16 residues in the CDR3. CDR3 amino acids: CASGSQSSGGAGELFF. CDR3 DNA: TGTGCCAGCGGGTCCCAGTCTAGCGGGGGGGCCGGGGAGCTGTTTTTT.

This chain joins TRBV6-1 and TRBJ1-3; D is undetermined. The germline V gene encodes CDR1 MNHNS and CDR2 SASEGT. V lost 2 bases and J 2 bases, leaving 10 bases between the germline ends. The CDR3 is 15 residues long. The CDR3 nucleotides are TGTGCCAGCAGTGAAAGCCGATCCGCTGGAAACACCATATATTTT. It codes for CASSESRSAGNTIYF.

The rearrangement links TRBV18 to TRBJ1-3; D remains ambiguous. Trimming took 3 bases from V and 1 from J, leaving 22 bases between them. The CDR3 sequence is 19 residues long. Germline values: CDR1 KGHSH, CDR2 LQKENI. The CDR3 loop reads CASSPFPRGASDSGNTIYF. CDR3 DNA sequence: TGTGCCAGCTCACCGTTCCCCCGGGGTGCTTCGGATTCTGGAAACACCATATATTTT.

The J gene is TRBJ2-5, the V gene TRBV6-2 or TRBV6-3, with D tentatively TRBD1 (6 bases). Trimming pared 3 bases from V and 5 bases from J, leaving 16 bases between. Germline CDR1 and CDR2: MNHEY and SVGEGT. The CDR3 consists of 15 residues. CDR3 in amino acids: CASSYPGQSWETQYF. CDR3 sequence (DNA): TGTGCCAGCAGTTATCCGGGACAATCTTGGGAGACCCAGTACTTC.

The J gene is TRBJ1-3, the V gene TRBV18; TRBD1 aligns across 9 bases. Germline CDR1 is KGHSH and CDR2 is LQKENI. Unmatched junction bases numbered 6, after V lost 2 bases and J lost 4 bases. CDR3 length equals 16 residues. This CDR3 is CASSPGDRAYGNTIYF. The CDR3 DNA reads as TGTGCCAGCTCACCAGGGGACAGGGCCTACGGAAACACCATATATTTT. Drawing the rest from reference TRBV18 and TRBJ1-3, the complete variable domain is NAGVMQNPRHLVRRRGQEARLRCSPMKGHSHVYWYRQLPEEGLKFMVYLQKENIIDESGMPKERFSAEFPKEGPSILRIQQVVRGDSAAYFCASSPGDRAYGNTIYFGEGSWLTVV.

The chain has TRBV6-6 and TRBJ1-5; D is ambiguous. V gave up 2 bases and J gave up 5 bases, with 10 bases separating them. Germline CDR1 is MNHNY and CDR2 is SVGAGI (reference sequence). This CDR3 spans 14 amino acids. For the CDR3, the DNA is TGTGCCAGCAGTTACGGTGAGATCGATCAGCCCCAGCATTTT. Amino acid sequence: CASSYGEIDQPQHF.

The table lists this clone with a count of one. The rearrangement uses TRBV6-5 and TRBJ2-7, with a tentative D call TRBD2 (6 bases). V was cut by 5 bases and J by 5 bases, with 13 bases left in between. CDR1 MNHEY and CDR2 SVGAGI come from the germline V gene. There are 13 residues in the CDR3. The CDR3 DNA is TGTGCCAGCAGTCCCCCCGGGAGCCACGAGCAGTACTTC. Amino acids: CASSPPGSHEQYF.

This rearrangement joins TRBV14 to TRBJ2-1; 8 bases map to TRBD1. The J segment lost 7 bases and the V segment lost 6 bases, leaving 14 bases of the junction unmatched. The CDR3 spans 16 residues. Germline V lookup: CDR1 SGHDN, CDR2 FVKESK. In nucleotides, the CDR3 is TGTGCCAGCAGGGGTCGAGGCAGGGGGCCGGAAAATGAGCAGTTCTTC. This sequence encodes CASRGRGRGPENEQFF.

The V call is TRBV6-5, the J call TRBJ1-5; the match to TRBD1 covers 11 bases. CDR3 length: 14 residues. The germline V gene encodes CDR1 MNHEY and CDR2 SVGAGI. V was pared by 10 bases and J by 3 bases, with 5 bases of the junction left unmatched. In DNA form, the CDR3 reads TGTGCCATATGGACAGGGGGCAACAATCAGCCCCAGCATTTT. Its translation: CAIWTGGNNQPQHF.

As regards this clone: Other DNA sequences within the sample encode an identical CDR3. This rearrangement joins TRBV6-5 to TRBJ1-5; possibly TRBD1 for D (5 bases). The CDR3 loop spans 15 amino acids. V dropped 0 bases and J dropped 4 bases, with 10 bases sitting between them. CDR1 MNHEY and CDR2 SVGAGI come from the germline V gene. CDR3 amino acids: CASSYSAGGNQPQHF. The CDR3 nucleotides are TGTGCCAGCAGTTACTCGGCCGGGGGGAATCAGCCCCAGCATTTT.